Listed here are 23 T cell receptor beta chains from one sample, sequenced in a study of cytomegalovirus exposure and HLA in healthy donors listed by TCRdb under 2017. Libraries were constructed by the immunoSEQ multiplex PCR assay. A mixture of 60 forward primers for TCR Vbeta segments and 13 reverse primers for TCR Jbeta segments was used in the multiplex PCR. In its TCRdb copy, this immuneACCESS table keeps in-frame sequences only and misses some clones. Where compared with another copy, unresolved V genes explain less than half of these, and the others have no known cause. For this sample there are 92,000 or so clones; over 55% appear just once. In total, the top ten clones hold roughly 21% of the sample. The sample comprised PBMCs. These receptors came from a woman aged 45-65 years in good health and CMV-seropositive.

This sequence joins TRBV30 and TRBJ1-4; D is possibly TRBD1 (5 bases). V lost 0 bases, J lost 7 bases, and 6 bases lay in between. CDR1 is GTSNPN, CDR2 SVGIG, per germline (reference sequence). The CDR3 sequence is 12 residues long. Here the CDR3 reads CAWSVGGEKLFF. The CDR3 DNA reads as TGTGCCTGGAGTGTCGGGGGTGAAAAACTGTTTTTT.

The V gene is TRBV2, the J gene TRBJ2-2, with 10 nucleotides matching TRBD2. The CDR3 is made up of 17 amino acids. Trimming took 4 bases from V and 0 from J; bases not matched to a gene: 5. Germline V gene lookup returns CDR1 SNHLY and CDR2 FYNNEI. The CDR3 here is CASSAPTSGANTGELFF. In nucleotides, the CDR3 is TGTGCCAGCAGTGCCCCTACTAGCGGGGCGAACACCGGGGAGCTGTTTTTT.

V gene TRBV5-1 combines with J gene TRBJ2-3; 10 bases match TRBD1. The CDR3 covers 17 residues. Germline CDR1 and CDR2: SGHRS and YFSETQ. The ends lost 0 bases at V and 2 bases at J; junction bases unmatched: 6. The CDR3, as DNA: TGCGCCAGCAGCTTGGATGGTGGGACAGGGGTCACAGATACGCAGTATTTT. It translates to CASSLDGGTGVTDTQYF.

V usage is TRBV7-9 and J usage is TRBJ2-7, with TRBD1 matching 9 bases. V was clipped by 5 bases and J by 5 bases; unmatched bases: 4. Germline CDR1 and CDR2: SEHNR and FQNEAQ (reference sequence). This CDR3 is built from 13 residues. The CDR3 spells CASSRDRVDEQYF. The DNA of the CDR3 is TGTGCCAGCAGCCGGGACAGGGTCGACGAGCAGTACTTC.

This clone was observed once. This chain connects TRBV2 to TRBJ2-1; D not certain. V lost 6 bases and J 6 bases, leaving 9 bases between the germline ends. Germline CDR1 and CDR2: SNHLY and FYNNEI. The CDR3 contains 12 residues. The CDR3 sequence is CASRVQSNEQFF. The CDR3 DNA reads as TGTGCCAGCAGAGTCCAGTCCAATGAGCAGTTCTTC.

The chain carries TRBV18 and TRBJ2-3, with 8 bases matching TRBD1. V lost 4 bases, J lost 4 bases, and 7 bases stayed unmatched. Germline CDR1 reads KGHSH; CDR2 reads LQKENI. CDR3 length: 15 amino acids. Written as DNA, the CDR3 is TGTGCCAGCTCACTGACACAGGGGGGCGCAGATACGCAGTATTTT. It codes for CASSLTQGGADTQYF. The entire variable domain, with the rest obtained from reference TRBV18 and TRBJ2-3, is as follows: NAGVMQNPRHLVRRRGQEARLRCSPMKGHSHVYWYRQLPEEGLKFMVYLQKENIIDESGMPKERFSAEFPKEGPSILRIQQVVRGDSAAYFCASSLTQGGADTQYFGPGTRLTVL.

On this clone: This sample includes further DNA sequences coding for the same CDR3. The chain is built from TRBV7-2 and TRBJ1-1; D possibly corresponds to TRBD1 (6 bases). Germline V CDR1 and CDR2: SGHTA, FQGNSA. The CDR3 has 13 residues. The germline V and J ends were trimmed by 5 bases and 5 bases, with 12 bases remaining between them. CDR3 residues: CASSQQGWTEAFF. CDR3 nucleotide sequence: TGTGCCAGCAGCCAACAGGGTTGGACTGAAGCTTTCTTT. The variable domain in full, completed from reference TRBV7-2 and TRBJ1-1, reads GAGVSQSPSNKVTEKGKDVELRCDPISGHTALYWYRQSLGQGLEFLIYFQGNSAPDKSGLPSDRFSAERTGGSVSTLTIQRTQQEDSAVYLCASSQQGWTEAFFGQGTRLTVV.

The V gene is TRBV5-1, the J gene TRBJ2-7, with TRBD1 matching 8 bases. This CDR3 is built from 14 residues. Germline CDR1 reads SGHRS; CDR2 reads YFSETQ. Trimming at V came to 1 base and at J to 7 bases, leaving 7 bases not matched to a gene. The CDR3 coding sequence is TGCGCCAGCAGCTTGCGGACAGGGTCTGGTGAGCAGTACTTC. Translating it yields CASSLRTGSGEQYF. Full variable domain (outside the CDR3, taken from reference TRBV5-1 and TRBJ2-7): KAGVTQTPRYLIKTRGQQVTLSCSPISGHRSVSWYQQTPGQGLQFLFEYFSETQRNKGNFPGRFSGRQFSNSRSEMNVSTLELGDSALYLCASSLRTGSGEQYFGPGTRLTVT.

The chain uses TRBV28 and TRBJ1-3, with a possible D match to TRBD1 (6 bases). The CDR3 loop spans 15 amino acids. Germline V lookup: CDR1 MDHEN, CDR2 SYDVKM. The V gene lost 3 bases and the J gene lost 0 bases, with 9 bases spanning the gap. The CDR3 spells CASSLTGISGNTIYF. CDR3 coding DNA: TGTGCCAGCAGTTTGACAGGTATCTCTGGAAACACCATATATTTT.

CDR3 DNA sequence: TGTGCCTGGAATCTCGGGGGGCATGGGCAGTATTTT. Residues: CAWNLGGHGQYF. The chain has TRBV30 and TRBJ2-3, with a weak D call TRBD2 (7 bases). The CDR3 covers 12 residues. Germline lookup yields CDR1 GTSNPN and CDR2 SVGIG (reference sequence). V was pared by 4 bases and J by 11 bases, with 16 bases between.

Here the CDR3 DNA reads TGTGCCAGTAGTATAGGGGGAACAGGGGAGAACATTCAGTACTTC. Translation: CASSIGGTGENIQYF. V is TRBV19 and J is TRBJ2-4, with 7 positions matching TRBD1. V dropped 1 base and J dropped 7; count of bases not matched to a gene: 7. The length of the CDR3 is 15 residues. Germline-derived CDR1 and CDR2 are LNHDA and SQIVND (reference sequence).

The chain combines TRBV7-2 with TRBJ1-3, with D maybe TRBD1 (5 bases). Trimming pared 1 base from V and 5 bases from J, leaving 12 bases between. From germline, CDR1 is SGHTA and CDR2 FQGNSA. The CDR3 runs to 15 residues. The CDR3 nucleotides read TGTGCCAGCAGCTTAGAGGCAGGGAGGAGAAACACCATATATTTT. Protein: CASSLEAGRRNTIYF.

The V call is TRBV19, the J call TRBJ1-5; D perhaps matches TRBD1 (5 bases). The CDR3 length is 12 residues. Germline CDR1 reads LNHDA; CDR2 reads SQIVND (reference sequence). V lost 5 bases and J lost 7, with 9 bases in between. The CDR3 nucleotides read TGTGCCAGTAGTTGGGGCAGCCAGCCCCAGCATTTT. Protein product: CASSWGSQPQHF. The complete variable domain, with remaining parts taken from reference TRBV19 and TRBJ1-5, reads DGGITQSPKYLFRKEGQNVTLSCEQNLNHDAMYWYRQDPGQGLRLIYYSQIVNDFQKGDIAEGYSVSREKKESFPLTVTSAQKNPTAFYLCASSWGSQPQHFGDGTRLSIL.

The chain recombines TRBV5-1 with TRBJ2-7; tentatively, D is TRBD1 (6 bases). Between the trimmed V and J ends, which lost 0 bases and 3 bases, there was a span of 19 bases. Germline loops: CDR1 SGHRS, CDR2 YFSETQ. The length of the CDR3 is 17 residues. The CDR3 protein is CASSLDPSRGALYEQYF. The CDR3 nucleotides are TGCGCCAGCAGCTTGGACCCTAGCAGGGGTGCCCTCTACGAGCAGTACTTC.

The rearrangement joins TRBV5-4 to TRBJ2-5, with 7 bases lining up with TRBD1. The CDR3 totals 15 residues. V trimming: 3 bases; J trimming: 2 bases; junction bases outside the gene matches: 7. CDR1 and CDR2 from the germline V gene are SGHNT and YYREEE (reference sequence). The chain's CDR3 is CASSSGPGQQETQYF. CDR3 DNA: TGTGCCAGCAGCTCGGGACCGGGACAGCAAGAGACCCAGTACTTC. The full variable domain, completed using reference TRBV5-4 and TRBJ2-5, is ETGVTQSPTHLIKTRGQQVTLRCSSQSGHNTVSWYQQALGQGPQFIFQYYREEENGRGNFPPRFSGLQFPNYSSELNVNALELDDSALYLCASSSGPGQQETQYFGPGTRLLVL.

DNA of the CDR3: TGTGCCAGCAGCCCCCTGAATGCGCCCCTCCACTTT. The encoded protein is CASSPLNAPLHF. The rearrangement uses TRBV28 and TRBJ1-6; D call uncertain. CDR3 length equals 12 residues. The V gene lost 6 bases and the J gene lost 13 bases, with 13 bases spanning the gap. Germline loops: CDR1 MDHEN, CDR2 SYDVKM.

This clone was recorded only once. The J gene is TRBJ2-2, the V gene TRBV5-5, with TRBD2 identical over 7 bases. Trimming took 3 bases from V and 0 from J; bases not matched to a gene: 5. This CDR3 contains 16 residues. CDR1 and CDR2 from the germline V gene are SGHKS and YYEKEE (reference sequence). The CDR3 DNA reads TGTGCCAGCAGCTGGGTAGCGGGTGCGAACACCGGGGAGCTGTTTTTT. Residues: CASSWVAGANTGELFF. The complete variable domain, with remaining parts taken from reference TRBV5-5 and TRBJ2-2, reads DAGVTQSPTHLIKTRGQQVTLRCSPISGHKSVSWYQQVLGQGPQFIFQYYEKEERGRGNFPDRFSARQFPNYSSELNVNALLLGDSALYLCASSWVAGANTGELFFGEGSRLTVL.

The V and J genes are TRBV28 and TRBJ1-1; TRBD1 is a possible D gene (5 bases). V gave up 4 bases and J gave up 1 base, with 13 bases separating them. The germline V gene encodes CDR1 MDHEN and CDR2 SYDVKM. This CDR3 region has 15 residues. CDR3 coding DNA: TGTGCCAGCAGTTGGGGGATGGGGGGGAACACTGAAGCTTTCTTT. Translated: CASSWGMGGNTEAFF.

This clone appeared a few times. This CDR3 reads CAIGGDTEAFF. CDR3 in DNA: TGTGCCATCGGGGGCGACACTGAAGCTTTCTTT. The chain has TRBV10-3 and TRBJ1-1; tentative D call: TRBD1 (6 bases). The CDR3 covers 11 residues. V lost 8 bases, J lost 3 bases, and 7 bases lay in between. CDR1 and CDR2 from the germline V gene are ENHRY and SYGVKD.

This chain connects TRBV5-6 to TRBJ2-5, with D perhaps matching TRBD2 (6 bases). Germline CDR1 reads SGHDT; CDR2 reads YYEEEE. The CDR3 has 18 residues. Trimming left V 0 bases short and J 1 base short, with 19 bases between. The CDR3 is CASSLDLPGRGSQETQYF. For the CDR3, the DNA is TGTGCCAGCAGCTTGGACCTCCCCGGGCGGGGATCCCAAGAGACCCAGTACTTC.

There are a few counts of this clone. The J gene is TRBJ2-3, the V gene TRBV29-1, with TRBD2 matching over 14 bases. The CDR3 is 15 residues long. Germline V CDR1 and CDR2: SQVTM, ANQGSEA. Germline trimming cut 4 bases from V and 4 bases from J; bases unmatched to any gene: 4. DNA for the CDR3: TGCAGCGTTGGCGGGACTAGCGGGGGAGCAGATACGCAGTATTTT. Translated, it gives CSVGGTSGGADTQYF.

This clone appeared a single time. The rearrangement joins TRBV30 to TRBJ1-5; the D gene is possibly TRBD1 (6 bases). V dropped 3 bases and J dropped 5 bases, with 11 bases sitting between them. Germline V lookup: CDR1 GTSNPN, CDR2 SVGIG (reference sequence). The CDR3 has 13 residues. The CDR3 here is CAWSRDTDQPQHF. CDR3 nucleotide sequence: TGTGCCTGGAGCCGGGACACCGATCAGCCCCAGCATTTT.

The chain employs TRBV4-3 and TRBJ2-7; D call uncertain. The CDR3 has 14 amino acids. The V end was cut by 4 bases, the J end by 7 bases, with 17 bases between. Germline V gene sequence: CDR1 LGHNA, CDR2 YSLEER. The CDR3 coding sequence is TGCGCCAGCAGCCGTTATGCCCCGAGATGGGAGCAGTACTTC. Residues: CASSRYAPRWEQYF.